This TCR beta chain is drawn from a study of blood T cell repertoires in COVID-19. As for the study in general: From the United States, Italy and Spain came samples of acute and convalescent COVID-19. Nucleic acid was either cDNA or gDNA, and it came from T cells, B-cell-depleted T cells, or PBMCs.

Original data processing: Scientists estimated how many nucleated cells there were by amplifying reference gene primers. Method: immunoSEQ multiplex PCR; TCRdb's copy keeps in-frame clones and lacks some. That table furnishes V, J and clone size, whereas the DNA furnished D and trimming. The top ten hold approximately 4.3% of the sample, which has 400,000 to 550,000 clones, 80% to 90% seen once. Sequenced: peripheral blood. This receptor was identified in a woman aged 25 to 39 with acute or convalescent COVID-19.

The CDR3 is CASSQDRERPYEQYF. The CDR3 coding sequence is TGCGCCAGCAGCCAAGATAGGGAGCGTCCCTACGAGCAGTACTTC. This sequence joins TRBV4-1 and TRBJ2-7; D is possibly TRBD2 (5 bases). Germline values: CDR1 MGHRA, CDR2 YSYEKL. This CDR3 spans 15 amino acids. Trimming removed 0 bases from V and 2 bases from J, with 11 bases in between.